This T cell receptor (beta chain) was profiled in a study of CD8+ T cells in alopecia areata. The germline CDR1 and CDR2 sequences are SGDLS and YYNGEE. The CDR3 covers 14 residues. J was trimmed by 2 bases and V by 6 bases; bases with no gene match: 7. With regard to this clone: Its antigen is currently unknown.

Extraction and reverse transcription of RNA yielded cDNA as the sequencing template. TCRdb's table, derived via immunoSEQ multiplex PCR, lists solely in-frame clones and lacks some. The table lists some 150,000 clones, around two thirds of them singletons. Study outcomes and limitations: Patients displayed less clarity in TCR sharing than mice, a finding possibly related to HLA.

The sequence derives from a human donor in good health. This chain joins TRBV9 and TRBJ2-5, with 7 bases lining up with TRBD2. The specimen sequenced was CD8+ T cells sorted from blood. For the CDR3, the DNA is TGTGCCAGCACAGCCGGAGCGGGGCAAGAGACCCAGTACTTC. Protein product: CASTAGAGQETQYF.